The 6 T cell receptor beta chains below come from one sample, sequenced in a study of OX40 agonist ivuxolimab in advanced cancers. Generated by immunoSEQ multiplex PCR, the TCRdb table keeps only in-frame clones and is missing some. Here the sample spans 47,000 or so clones, around nine tenths being singletons. Sequencing used CD4+ or CD8+ T cells sorted from blood, obtained in a trial of the OX40 agonist ivuxolimab. These receptors all come from an adult with an advanced solid tumor such as melanoma, head and neck, liver or kidney cancer.

The chain combines TRBV6-5 with TRBJ2-1, with 10 bases identical to TRBD1. The CDR3 extends over 13 amino acids. The junction had 0 bases not matched to a gene; V was cut back by 4 bases and J by 6 bases. The germline gives CDR1 MNHEY, CDR2 SVGAGI. The CDR3 loop is CASSWTGGNEQFF. In DNA form, the CDR3 reads TGTGCCAGCAGTTGGACAGGGGGCAATGAGCAGTTCTTC.

This clone was seen once. This chain links TRBV2 with TRBJ2-1; D tentatively reads TRBD1 or TRBD2 (5 bases each). The germline CDR1 and CDR2 sequences are SNHLY and FYNNEI. Trimming stripped 10 bases from V and 0 bases from J, with 31 bases between. The CDR3 is 20 residues long. The CDR3 sequence is CAIDGGRRGATSSSYNEQFF. Here the CDR3 DNA reads TGTGCCATCGATGGGGGAAGGCGTGGGGCCACCTCGAGCTCCTACAATGAGCAGTTCTTC.

The chain has TRBV7-3 and TRBJ1-2; no firm D call. The CDR3 sequence is 15 residues long. The germline V gene has CDR1 SGHTA and CDR2 FQGTGA. V lost 1 base, J lost 4 bases, and 13 bases lay in between. CDR3 DNA: TGTGCCAGCAGCTTAATCCGGGGTAAGGGCTATGGCTACACCTTC. Its protein product is CASSLIRGKGYGYTF.

This chain joins TRBV9 and TRBJ2-1; 8 nucleotides align to TRBD2. This CDR3 region has 18 residues. The germline V gene encodes CDR1 SGDLS and CDR2 YYNGEE. Trimming cost V 3 bases and J 5 bases; bases outside gene matches: 16. This CDR3 reads CASSAISSGDPLHNEQFF. The CDR3, as DNA: TGTGCCAGCAGCGCCATTAGTAGCGGGGACCCGTTGCACAATGAGCAGTTCTTC.

This clone has just a few counts. The chain combines TRBV10-3 with TRBJ1-1, with 7 bases matching TRBD1. The CDR3 length is 15 residues. Germline CDR1 and CDR2: ENHRY and SYGVKD. The V and J ends lost 4 bases and 0 bases, in that order; junction bases with no gene match: 5. Written as DNA, the CDR3 is TGTGCCATCAGTGCGAAGACAGGGATGAACACTGAAGCTTTCTTT. Translated, it gives CAISAKTGMNTEAFF.

This sequence joins TRBV6-6 and TRBJ1-1; D may be TRBD1 (5 bases). Germline values: CDR1 MNHNY, CDR2 SVGAGI (reference sequence). This CDR3 is 14 amino acids long. Deletions cut 5 bases from V and 1 base from J, with 11 bases between. DNA of the CDR3: TGTGCCAGCAGTCCCTCGGGGGGGAACACTGAAGCTTTCTTT. This gives the protein CASSPSGGNTEAFF.